Following are 31 T cell receptor beta chains from one sample sequenced in a study of monozygotic twins with inflammatory bowel disease. Each CDR3 protein gets one entry in TCRdb, which reprocessed the 5' RACE reads and gives no DNA. This sample carries fewer than 150,000 distinct CDR3 sequences, with 2% to 2.5% going to the ten biggest clones. The sequenced material came from blood. These receptors all come from a human donor with ulcerative colitis or Crohn's disease, or a healthy co-twin of an affected twin (not recorded which).

The chain carries TRBV4-1 and TRBJ2-3; TCRdb outputs TRBD1, but without DNA this stays unchecked. This CDR3 comprises 13 residues. Germline V CDR1 and CDR2: MGHRA, YSYEKL. The CDR3 sequence: CASSRTPRDTQYF.

This rearrangement joins TRBV27 to TRBJ2-1; absent DNA, TCRdb's TRBD1 call cannot be checked. The CDR3 covers 16 residues. The V gene's germline CDR1 is MNHEY and CDR2 SMNVEV (reference sequence). The CDR3 sequence is CASSLTAGGGGNEQFF.

CDR3 amino acids: CASSKGTTNEKLFF. The chain combines TRBV6-1 with TRBJ1-4. CDR1 is MNHNS and CDR2 is SASEGT in the germline V gene. The CDR3 totals 14 residues.

CDR3: CASSYLPGQGEYSPLHF. The gene calls are TRBV6-2 or TRBV6-3 and TRBJ1-6; TCRdb returns TRBD1, unconfirmable since there is no DNA. The CDR3 contains 17 residues. Germline lookup yields CDR1 MNHEY and CDR2 SVGEGT.

The chain joins TRBV5-4 to TRBJ1-1; TCRdb's D call, TRBD1, is unchecked because there is no DNA. The CDR3 loop spans 14 amino acids. Germline-derived CDR1 and CDR2 are SGHNT and YYREEE (reference sequence). CDR3 protein: CASSLGMGGAEAFF.

The genes are TRBV12-3 or TRBV12-4 and TRBJ2-1; lacking DNA, the TRBD1 call made by TCRdb goes unchecked. This CDR3 has 16 amino acids. The CDR3 sequence: CASSLPWDRGRNEQFF.

The chain has TRBV9 and TRBJ2-3; the TRBD1 assignment by TCRdb is unverifiable without DNA. CDR3 length: 14 amino acids. Germline V CDR1 and CDR2: SGDLS, YYNGEE. The CDR3 loop is CARRDPSPADTQYF.

The chain recombines TRBV18 with TRBJ2-5. Germline V gene sequence: CDR1 KGHSH, CDR2 LQKENI. This CDR3 region has 12 residues. CDR3 region: CASSRMQETQYF.

The chain joins TRBV18 to TRBJ1-2. Germline assignment: CDR1 KGHSH and CDR2 LQKENI. This CDR3 comprises 15 residues. The CDR3 protein is CASSPDNLGSGGYTF. Variable domain in full (rest from reference TRBV18 and TRBJ1-2): NAGVMQNPRHLVRRRGQEARLRCSPMKGHSHVYWYRQLPEEGLKFMVYLQKENIIDESGMPKERFSAEFPKEGPSILRIQQVVRGDSAAYFCASSPDNLGSGGYTFGSGTRLTVV.

CDR3 amino acids: CASSQTIRRMAFF. The V and J genes are TRBV4-3 and TRBJ1-1; TCRdb selects TRBD1, and the lack of DNA leaves this call unchecked. CDR3 length: 13 residues. Per germline, CDR1 LGHNA and CDR2 YSLEER.

The chain carries TRBV6-5 and TRBJ2-3; TCRdb's D call, TRBD1, is unchecked because there is no DNA. Germline loops: CDR1 MNHEY, CDR2 SVGAGI. The CDR3 is made up of 16 amino acids. CDR3 residues: CASSYSGRVVTDTQYF.

The V call is TRBV10-3, the J call TRBJ2-1; TCRdb selects TRBD1, and the lack of DNA leaves this call unchecked. The CDR3 has 15 amino acids. Per germline, CDR1 ENHRY and CDR2 SYGVKD. The CDR3 spells CAISESIGQGGEQFF.

The chain's CDR3 is CASSLGGYGDEQFF. The chain joins TRBV7-2 to TRBJ2-1; TCRdb gives TRBD2 as the D gene, but with no DNA this cannot be confirmed. The germline V gene encodes CDR1 SGHTA and CDR2 FQGNSA. The CDR3 extends over 14 amino acids.

The V gene is TRBV7-9, the J gene TRBJ1-4; the TCRdb call, TRBD1, lacks DNA for checking. This CDR3 has 15 amino acids. In germline, CDR1 is SEHNR, CDR2 FQNEAQ (reference sequence). The CDR3 sequence is CASSLGQSPNEKLFF. Complete variable domain (other parts from reference TRBV7-9 and TRBJ1-4): DTGVSQNPRHKITKRGQNVTFRCDPISEHNRLYWYRQTLGQGPEFLTYFQNEAQLEKSRLLSDRFSAERPKGSFSTLEIQRTEQGDSAMYLCASSLGQSPNEKLFFGSGTQLSVL.

The rearrangement joins TRBV2 to TRBJ1-1; with no DNA, the TCRdb D assignment of TRBD1 cannot be verified. CDR3 length equals 15 residues. Germline assignment: CDR1 SNHLY and CDR2 FYNNEI. The CDR3 loop reads CASSDDGKVRTEAFF.

V is TRBV10-3 and J is TRBJ2-5; TCRdb selects TRBD1, and the lack of DNA leaves this call unchecked. Germline V gives CDR1 ENHRY, CDR2 SYGVKD. The CDR3 contains 15 residues. CDR3 region: CAISESSQGQRPQYF.

The V call is TRBV4-2, the J call TRBJ2-3; with no DNA, the TCRdb D assignment of TRBD1 cannot be verified. This CDR3 is built from 16 residues. Germline CDR1 is LGHNA and CDR2 is YNFKEQ. The CDR3 reads CASRLKAGERTDTQYF.

The chain employs TRBV30 and TRBJ2-1. This CDR3 region has 13 residues. CDR1 is GTSNPN, CDR2 SVGIG, per germline (reference sequence). The CDR3 here is CAWSSGLEGEQFF.

This sequence joins TRBV7-2 and TRBJ2-3; TCRdb's D call, TRBD1, is unchecked because there is no DNA. CDR1 and CDR2 (germline): SGHTA, FQGNSA. The CDR3 spans 17 residues. CDR3 in amino acids: CASSPQTPLFRTDTQYF.

The chain joins TRBV7-8 to TRBJ1-3. The CDR3 has 16 amino acids. The germline CDR1 and CDR2 sequences are SGHVS and FQNEAQ. CDR3 protein: CASSLRASDSGNTIYF. Full variable domain (remainder filled in from reference TRBV7-8 and TRBJ1-3): GAGVSQSPRYKVAKRGQDVALRCDPISGHVSLFWYQQALGQGPEFLTYFQNEAQLDKSGLPSDRFFAERPEGSVSTLKIQRTQQEDSAVYLCASSLRASDSGNTIYFGEGSWLTVV.

The chain employs TRBV25-1 and TRBJ2-3; TCRdb's D gene call, TRBD2, goes unchecked for lack of DNA. This CDR3 has 14 amino acids. Germline CDR1 MGHDK, CDR2 SYGVNS. The CDR3 reads CASSEQGGADTQYF.

The chain links TRBV5-1 to TRBJ2-5. The CDR3 runs to 15 residues. The germline V gene encodes CDR1 SGHRS and CDR2 YFSETQ. CDR3 amino acids: CASSLAAYYQETQYF.

This chain connects TRBV7-2 to TRBJ2-1. Germline V gene sequence: CDR1 SGHTA, CDR2 FQGNSA. The CDR3 length is 13 residues. CDR3 region: CASSLGRSNEQFF.

The rearrangement joins TRBV24-1 to TRBJ2-3; as DNA is missing, the TRBD2 call by TCRdb cannot be tested. The CDR3 covers 17 residues. Germline assignment: CDR1 KGHDR and CDR2 SFDVKD. CDR3 sequence reads: CATSDPYGLAGADTQYF.

The chain combines TRBV12-3 or TRBV12-4 with TRBJ2-1; checking the TCRdb D call of TRBD1 is not possible without DNA. The CDR3 is 15 amino acids. The chain's CDR3 is CASNLRDTTYNEQFF.

The chain uses TRBV5-1 and TRBJ2-4; the TCRdb D gene call, TRBD1, has no DNA to confirm it. The CDR3 is made up of 15 amino acids. Germline CDR1 reads SGHRS; CDR2 reads YFSETQ. The CDR3 loop is CASSSTGETENMQYF.

The gene calls are TRBV19 and TRBJ2-6. CDR3 length equals 14 residues. Germline CDR1 is LNHDA and CDR2 is SQIVND (reference sequence). This CDR3 is CATKDTSGANVLTF.

The gene calls are TRBV9 and TRBJ2-1; absent DNA, TCRdb's TRBD1 call cannot be checked. CDR1 SGDLS and CDR2 YYNGEE come from the germline V gene. CDR3 length equals 17 residues. The CDR3 reads CASSVAREGGSYNEQFF.

V gene TRBV30 combines with J gene TRBJ2-3; the D call of TRBD1 rests on TCRdb alone, since no DNA is present to check it. Looked up from germline, CDR1 is GTSNPN and CDR2 is SVGIG (reference sequence). This CDR3 contains 12 residues. Here the CDR3 reads CAWSLGAEPQYF.

The V gene is TRBV27, the J gene TRBJ2-1; TCRdb proposes TRBD1, but this gene call is untestable without DNA. Germline V lookup: CDR1 MNHEY, CDR2 SMNVEV (reference sequence). The CDR3 has 15 amino acids. The CDR3 protein is CASSSTGNPHNEQFF.

This chain uses TRBV20-1 with TRBJ1-6. Germline CDR1 and CDR2: DFQATT and SNEGSKA (reference sequence). CDR3 size: 16 residues. The CDR3 is CSAREQGSSYNSPLHF.